This TCR beta chain originates from a study of cytomegalovirus exposure and HLA in healthy donors (TCRdb year 2017). For the wider study: An earlier analysis of approximately 550 of the donors reported 250 to 300 Gb of sequence data and around 120 million unique TCR beta sequences from about 179 million T cells. An early release that covered approximately 600 HLA-typed donors contained approximately 300 gigabases of sequencing data and around 85 million unique TCR sequences. The genetic ancestry cluster associated with self-reported Caucasian donors included over 80% of the roughly 390 genotyped donors. The study was designed to test whether signatures of past pathogen exposure could be identified by cataloging public T cell receptors. The T cell repertoires of 666 subjects were profiled by immunosequencing and related to cytomegalovirus serostatus. A separate validation cohort of 100 to 150 different subjects was used in addition to the roughly 700-subject first cohort. To predict cytomegalovirus infection status, the study brought together high-throughput TCR immunosequencing, statistical association of individual TCRs with disease status, and machine learning. In a later analysis, previously published TCR beta repertoires from hundreds of donors were re-analyzed and high-resolution HLA genotyping was added so that TCR occurrence patterns could be studied. The later analysis used no new phenotypic data to find candidate immune exposures, relying instead on TCR beta sequences and their occurrence across donors. An earlier analysis of around 580 of the donors used high-throughput TCR beta sequencing to judge whether each TCR beta V gene segment behaved as functional or pseudogenic. Donor age, sex, ethnicity and CMV serostatus were compiled alongside the repertoire data. Genome-wide SNP genotypes for about 65% of the 666 donors were used in a later genetic analysis, which treated that subset as a discovery cohort. All discovery cohort repertoires had been generated on a single sequencing platform. Both class I and class II loci were covered by HLA typing, at four-digit resolution. Typing coverage differed by locus: A, B, C, DRB1 and DQB1 were typed in about 629-640 donors, DQA1 in about 500, DPA1 in around 600, and DPB1 in just under 490. Several DR-DQ haplotypes were treated as single units for association and clustering because of strong linkage in the cohort. On average, 235,054 unique TCR beta nucleotide sequences were sequenced per donor among some 430 genotyped donors of the cohort, with roughly 20% of those sequences being non-productive. Broad study findings and their caveats: Linkage disequilibrium might explain the correlated functional status among segregating V segments, but an unknown experimental factor could not be excluded. The cohort was sequenced for TCR beta chains only, and without alpha or paired-chain data the features that could be detected were limited. The presence/absence analyses assumed that sequencing depth was roughly uniform across donors, and that assumption may not be true. Cytomegalovirus status was reported to be diagnosed by the classifier with high specificity and sensitivity in both the original and validation cohorts. In a later analysis, most CMV-associated TCR beta chains were found to appear HLA-restricted, with HLA associations seemingly driven largely by CMV exposure. While some public TCRs were present in many individuals, most TCR sequences turned up only very rarely across donors. A total of 150 to 200 TCR beta chains were listed by the study as associated with cytomegalovirus. It was suggested by the authors that the approach could potentially be generalized to other disease states and immunological phenotypes. A later genetic analysis associated a missense DCLRE1C variant with V-gene and J-gene trimming of TCR beta chains, and an independent cohort replicated the association. A further reported finding was that TCR beta sequences accurately predicted the HLA-A and HLA-B alleles for most subjects in the first cohort. In vitro tests confirmed that three of the cytomegalovirus-associated TCR beta chains recognize cytomegalovirus antigens. Because HLA typing was missing for some donors at each locus, association tests included only the typed subset. A later analysis reported that several top co-occurrence clusters appeared linked to parvovirus B19, influenza, CMV and Epstein-Barr virus. The sequencing pipeline was judged likely to have produced a cluster of highly shared sequence variants as a technical artifact. Strong co-occurrence of HLA alleles, especially DR and DQ, made assigning TCR associations to individual alleles difficult. A later genetic analysis reported fewer N-insertions in productive TCRs among donors in an Asian-associated ancestry cluster than the approximately 670-donor mean. In a later analysis, HLA-associated TCR beta chains were found to be more clonally expanded and to have lower generation probabilities than equally common non-associated chains. Because counts were too low, seventeen rarely observed V segments, including chromosome 9 orphons, were left out of the earlier analysis of 587 of the donors. The 87-base-pair reads could not distinguish some IMGT-functional V segments, including TRBV6-2 and TRBV6-3, so those segments were excluded. CMV serostatus was the only immune exposure information available for the cohort. A later analysis associated approximately 17,000 TCR beta sequences with specific HLA alleles at a false discovery rate of 0.05. An earlier analysis of around 500 of the donors showed that most TCR beta V segments appeared in productive rearrangements either about 87% or about 30% of the time, which broadly matched IMGT annotations. In a later analysis, TCR association rates were found to vary across HLA loci, with the most associated TCRs seen for DRB1 alleles and the fewest for HLA-C alleles.

Library preparation used the immunoSEQ multiplex PCR assay. The multiplex PCR relied on a mix of 60 forward primers for TCR Vbeta segments and 13 reverse primers for TCR Jbeta segments. The CDR3 region of rearranged TCR beta genes was amplified from genomic DNA by a multiplex PCR assay. The Illumina HiSeq System was used to sequence the amplified TCR beta libraries as 87-base-pair reads. Turning to the authors' computational methods: In a later analysis, 70 million to 95 million unique TCR beta chains were counted across the roughly 610 repertoires, and around 10 million of these chains were shared by at least two donors. Raw reads were error-corrected and collapsed into unique sequences with a nearest-neighbor algorithm that merged closely related sequences to remove PCR and sequencing errors. V, D and J gene segments were assigned by aligning CDR3 sequences to IMGT reference sequences. Each retained sequence needed at least a six-nucleotide match to both a V gene segment and a J gene segment. A rearrangement was called productive if the CDR3 had no stop codons and remained in frame with V and J, and every other rearrangement was called non-productive. CDR3 was defined by IMGT convention, running from the second conserved V-encoded cysteine to the conserved J-encoded phenylalanine. The earlier analysis of fewer than 700 of the donors excluded sequences that lacked an unambiguous match to a single V gene segment. An earlier analysis of 587 of the donors classified V segments as functional when productive rearrangements were above 56.7% and as segregating when the standard deviation between donors was above 5%. To diagnose cytomegalovirus status from the catalog of TCR beta chain sequences, a statistical classification framework was built. V and J gene assignment, in a later analysis, came from comparing TCR nucleotide sequences with IMGT/GENE-DB human TR gene sequences. The TCRdist pipeline was used in a later analysis to assign CDR3 sequences and most-parsimonious VDJ recombination scenarios. In a later analysis, each TCR beta chain was defined by its CDR3 amino acid sequence together with its V-gene family, and reads lacking a unique V-gene family were excluded. A later analysis removed 550 to 650 highly shared, low-generation-probability nucleotide sequences to deal with suspected cross-contamination and a sequencing artifact. A later analysis calculated a clonal expansion index for each public chain from normalized within-repertoire ranks of inferred template counts. Generation probabilities in a later analysis came from a VDJ recombination model fitted to out-of-frame rearrangements, and those results were checked against IGoR. In a later analysis, TCR-TCR, TCR-HLA and TCR-CMV co-occurrence was scored with hypergeometric tests, and a repertoire-size bias correction was applied to TCR pairs. To estimate false discovery rates, a later analysis permuted the HLA or CMV assignments 20 times. In a later analysis, co-occurring TCRs were grouped with DBSCAN, and TCRdist sequence similarity was added when clustering was performed within HLA-allele-positive subsets. Repertoires with fewer than 30,000 or more than 120,000 public chains, plus five repertoires with anomalous nucleotide sharing, were excluded from co-occurrence clustering. TCRdb re-hosts the immuneACCESS table, in-frame sequences only. Its copies lack some clones; in the studies checked, an unresolved V gene accounts for under half of them, and the cause for the rest is not known. V, J and clone size are those of that table, while D and trimming were read from the DNA. The sample table lists under 200,000 clones, approximately 80% of them with a count of one. The ten top clones hold around 0.52% of the sample.

A note on this clone: This receptor's antigen is unknown. Base qualities are not recorded, but no much larger clone differs from it by a single base.

Cut back by 4 bases and 7 bases, the V and J ends lie 13 bases apart. Including the terminal cysteine and phenylalanine, the CDR3 comprises 14 residues. The retained sequence is limited to the CDR3, 42 bases, with the frame set at the first base. From a lookup of the germline V gene, CDR1 and CDR2 are SGHTA and FQGNSA. The cohort consisted of hundreds of healthy bone marrow donors. At the time of sampling, all cohort members were nominally healthy, though unrecorded immune exposures were likely present. The donor was CMV seronegative and was included in the group of a few hundred seronegative cohort members. Every donor gave a peripheral blood sample, and the peripheral blood mononuclear cells from that sample were used for TCR beta sequencing. Genomic DNA was extracted from the blood cell samples with the Qiagen DNeasy Blood Extraction Kit.

The sequence is built from TRBV7-2 and TRBJ2-2, with a tentative D gene TRBD1 over 6 matching bases. What was sequenced was PBMCs. This receptor was obtained from a woman in her forties or fifties in good health and CMV-seronegative. The nucleotide sequence is given as TGTGCCAGCAGCTCCCAACAGGGAAACGGGGAGCTGTTTTTT. Protein translation: CASSSQQGNGELFF.